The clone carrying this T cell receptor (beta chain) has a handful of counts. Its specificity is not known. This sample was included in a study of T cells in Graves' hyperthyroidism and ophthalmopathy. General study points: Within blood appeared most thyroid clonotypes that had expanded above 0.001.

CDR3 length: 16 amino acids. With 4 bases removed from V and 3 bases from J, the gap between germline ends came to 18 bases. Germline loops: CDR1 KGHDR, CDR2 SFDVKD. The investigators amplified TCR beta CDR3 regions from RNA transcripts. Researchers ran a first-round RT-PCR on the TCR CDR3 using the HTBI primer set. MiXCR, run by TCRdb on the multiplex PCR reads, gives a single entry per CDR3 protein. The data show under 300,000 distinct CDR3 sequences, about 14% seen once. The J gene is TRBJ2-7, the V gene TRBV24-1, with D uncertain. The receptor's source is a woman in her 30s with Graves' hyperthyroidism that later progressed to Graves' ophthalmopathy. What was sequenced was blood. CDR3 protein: CATSDSRNVGRYEQYF. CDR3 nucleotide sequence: TGTGCCACCAGTGACAGCAGGAACGTGGGCCGCTACGAGCAGTACTTC.